This is a list of T cell receptor beta chains from one sample in a study of shared clonotypes between healthy human individuals. Assay: immunoSEQ multiplex PCR; the TCRdb copy retains only in-frame clones and omits some. The table includes about 580,000 clones, 98% detected once. The specimen sequenced was naive CD8+ T cells sorted from blood. These receptors all stem from a young man in good health. The CDR3 runs from the conserved cysteine through the conserved F or W. D genes are given only for firm matches.

d_gene	v_gene	j_gene	CDR3nt	CDR3aa
TRBD1	TRBV11-1	TRBJ2-7	TGTGCCAGCAGCTTAAAAAGGGGACAGGGGGCCCACGAGCAGTACTTC	CASSLKRGQGAHEQYF
NA	TRBV5-1	TRBJ2-5	TGCGCCAGCAGCTTCTACCGAGAAGAGACCCAGTACTTC	CASSFYREETQYF
NA	TRBV5-5	TRBJ1-1	TGTGCCAGCCTTCAGGGGATGAACACTGAAGCTTTCTTT	CASLQGMNTEAFF
NA	TRBV4-1	TRBJ1-5	TGCGCCAGCAGCCAACGAGTCGACAATCAGCCCCAGCATTTT	CASSQRVDNQPQHF
TRBD2	TRBV7-8	TRBJ2-7	TGTGCCAGCAGCTTAGAGGCTAGCGGGAGTTACGAGCAGTACTTC	CASSLEASGSYEQYF
NA	TRBV5-8	TRBJ1-2	TGTGCCAGCAGCCTCGACCCACTTGGCTACACCTTC	CASSLDPLGYTF
NA	TRBV11-2	TRBJ2-7	TGTGCCAGCAGCTCTCGACCCTTGGAACTCTCCTACGAGCAGTACTTC	CASSSRPLELSYEQYF
NA	TRBV19	TRBJ1-1	TGTGCCAGTACCCTAACTGGTGAGACTGAAGCTTTCTTT	CASTLTGETEAFF
NA	TRBV7-3	TRBJ1-5	TGTGCCAGCAGCCGTAGGTACGACAATCAGCCCCAGCATTTT	CASSRRYDNQPQHF
NA	TRBV23-1	TRBJ2-1	TGCGCCAGCAGTCAATCGCGCAGGGTACCTGAGCAGTTCTTC	CASSQSRRVPEQFF
NA	TRBV27	TRBJ2-2	TGTGCCAGCAGTTTTAGCGGCTACACCGGGGAGCTGTTTTTT	CASSFSGYTGELFF
NA	TRBV18	TRBJ2-5	TGTGCCAGCGTGGACAGCCCGCGCGAGACCCAGTACTTC	CASVDSPRETQYF
NA	TRBV7-9	TRBJ2-1	TGTGCCAGCAGCTTAAATCCGACGGATGAGCAGTTCTTC	CASSLNPTDEQFF
NA	TRBV18	TRBJ1-1	TGTGCCAGCTCAGTCCGACAGGAGAACACTGAAGCTTTCTTT	CASSVRQENTEAFF
NA	TRBV6-5	TRBJ1-1	TGTGCCAGCAGTTTCACGAGGGTCCGGGGTGAAGCTTTCTTT	CASSFTRVRGEAFF
NA	TRBV5-6	TRBJ2-2	TGTGCCAGCAGCTTGGTAGGCAGTCCCGGGGAGCTGTTTTTT	CASSLVGSPGELFF